This T cell receptor (beta chain) was sequenced in a study of blood T cells in healthy people across ages. Study background: Roughly one uniquely barcoded beta molecule per two T cells was captured.

A J-beta primer mix and a sample-barcoded 5' primer were used in a second PCR of about 7 to 12 cycles. TCRdb analysed the 5' RACE reads with MiXCR anew, one entry per CDR3 protein. The repertoire consists of 1.5 million to 2 million distinct CDR3 sequences, with roughly 52% occurring once and the leading ten covering over 2%. There are 18 residues in the CDR3. V lost 1 base, J lost 6 bases, and 14 bases stayed unmatched. Germline V gene data show CDR1 as DFQATT and CDR2 as SNEGSKA (reference sequence). The sequence was collected from a woman aged 40 to 50 in good health. This chain links TRBV20-1 with TRBJ2-1; 11 nucleotides match TRBD2. Specimen: blood. The CDR3 here is CSARGRQDSSGGLNEQFF. The CDR3 bases are TGCAGTGCTAGAGGGAGACAAGATTCTAGCGGGGGGCTCAATGAGCAGTTCTTC.